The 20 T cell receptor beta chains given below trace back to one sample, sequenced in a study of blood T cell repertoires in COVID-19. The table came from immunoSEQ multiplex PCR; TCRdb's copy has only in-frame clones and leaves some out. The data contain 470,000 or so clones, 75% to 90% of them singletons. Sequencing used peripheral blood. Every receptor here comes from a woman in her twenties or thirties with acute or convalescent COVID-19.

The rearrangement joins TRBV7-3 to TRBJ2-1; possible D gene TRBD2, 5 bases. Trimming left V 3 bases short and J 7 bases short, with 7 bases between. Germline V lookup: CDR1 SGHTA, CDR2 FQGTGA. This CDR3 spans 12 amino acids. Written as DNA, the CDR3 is TGTGCCAGCAGCTTCAGCGGAAATGAGCAGTTCTTC. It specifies CASSFSGNEQFF.

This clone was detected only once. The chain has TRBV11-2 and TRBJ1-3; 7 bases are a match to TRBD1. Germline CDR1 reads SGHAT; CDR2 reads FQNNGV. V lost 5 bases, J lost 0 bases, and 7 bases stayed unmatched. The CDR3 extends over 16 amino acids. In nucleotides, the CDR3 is TGTGCCAGCAGCGACTACAGGGGAGGCTCTGGAAACACCATATATTTT. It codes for CASSDYRGGSGNTIYF. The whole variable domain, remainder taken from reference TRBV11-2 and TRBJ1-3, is EAGVAQSPRYKIIEKRQSVAFWCNPISGHATLYWYQQILGQGPKLLIQFQNNGVVDDSQLPKDRFSAERLKGVDSTLKIQPAKLEDSAVYLCASSDYRGGSGNTIYFGEGSWLTVV.

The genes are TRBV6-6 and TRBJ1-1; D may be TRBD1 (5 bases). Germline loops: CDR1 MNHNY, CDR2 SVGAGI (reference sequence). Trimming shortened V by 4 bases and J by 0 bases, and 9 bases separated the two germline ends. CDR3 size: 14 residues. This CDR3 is CASSFDRMNTEAFF. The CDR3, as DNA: TGTGCCAGCAGTTTCGACAGAATGAACACTGAAGCTTTCTTT.

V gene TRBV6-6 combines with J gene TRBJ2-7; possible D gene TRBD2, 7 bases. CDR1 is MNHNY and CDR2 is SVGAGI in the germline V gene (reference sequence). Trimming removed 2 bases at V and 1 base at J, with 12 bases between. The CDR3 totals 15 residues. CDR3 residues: CASSYGGAYSYEQYF. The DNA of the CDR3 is TGTGCCAGCAGTTACGGGGGGGCCTATTCCTACGAGCAGTACTTC.

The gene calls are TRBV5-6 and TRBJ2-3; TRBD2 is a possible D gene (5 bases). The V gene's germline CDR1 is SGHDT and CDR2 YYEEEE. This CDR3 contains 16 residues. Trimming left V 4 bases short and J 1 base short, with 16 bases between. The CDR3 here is CASSLEPGWGTDTQYF. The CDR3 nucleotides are TGTGCCAGCAGCCTTGAACCGGGGTGGGGCACAGATACGCAGTATTTT.

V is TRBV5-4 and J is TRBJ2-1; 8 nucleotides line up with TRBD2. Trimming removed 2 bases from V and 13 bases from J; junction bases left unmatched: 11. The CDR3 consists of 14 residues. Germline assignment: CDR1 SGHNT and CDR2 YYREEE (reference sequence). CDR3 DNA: TGTGCCAGCAGCTTAGCGGGGGCCCAACAAAAACAGTTCTTC. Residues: CASSLAGAQQKQFF.

This CDR3 is CASSQEKLAETQYF. Here the CDR3 DNA reads TGTGCCAGCAGCCAGGAAAAGCTAGCGGAGACCCAGTACTTC. The chain combines TRBV4-2 with TRBJ2-5, with a tentative D call TRBD2 (6 bases). The ends were cut back, 3 bases at V and 5 bases at J, with 13 bases in the middle. The V gene's germline CDR1 is LGHNA and CDR2 YNFKEQ. The CDR3 totals 14 residues.

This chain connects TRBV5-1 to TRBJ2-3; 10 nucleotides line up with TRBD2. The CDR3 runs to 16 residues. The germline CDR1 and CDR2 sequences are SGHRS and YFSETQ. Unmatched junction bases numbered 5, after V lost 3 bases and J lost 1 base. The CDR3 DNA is TGCGCCAGCAGCTCTACCGGGACTAGCGGCACAGATACGCAGTATTTT. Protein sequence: CASSSTGTSGTDTQYF.

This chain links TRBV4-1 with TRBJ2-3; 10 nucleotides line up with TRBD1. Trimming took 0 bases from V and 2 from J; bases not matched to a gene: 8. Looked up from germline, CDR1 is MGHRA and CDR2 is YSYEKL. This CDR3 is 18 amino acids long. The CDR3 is CASSQDSMGTGVTDTQYF. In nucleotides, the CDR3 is TGCGCCAGCAGCCAAGATAGTATGGGGACAGGGGTCACAGATACGCAGTATTTT.

CDR3 region: CASSSSTGGNEQFF. CDR3 in DNA: TGTGCCAGCAGCTCATCCACGGGGGGCAATGAGCAGTTCTTC. V gene TRBV11-2 combines with J gene TRBJ2-1, with TRBD2 matching 7 bases. Unmatched junction bases numbered 6, after V lost 4 bases and J lost 6 bases. Germline V gene sequence: CDR1 SGHAT, CDR2 FQNNGV. The CDR3 spans 14 residues.

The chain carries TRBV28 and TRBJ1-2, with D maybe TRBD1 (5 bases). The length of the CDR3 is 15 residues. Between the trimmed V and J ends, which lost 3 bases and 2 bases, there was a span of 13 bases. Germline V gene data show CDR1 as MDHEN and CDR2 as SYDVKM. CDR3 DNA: TGTGCCAGCAGTTTTCCCCCTGCAGGGAACTATGGCTACACCTTC. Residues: CASSFPPAGNYGYTF.

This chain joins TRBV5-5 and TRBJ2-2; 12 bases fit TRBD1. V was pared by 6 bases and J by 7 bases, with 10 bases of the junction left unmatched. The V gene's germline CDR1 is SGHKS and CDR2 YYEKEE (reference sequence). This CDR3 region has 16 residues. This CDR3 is CASTTAGTGGIGELFF. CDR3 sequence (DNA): TGTGCCAGCACGACGGCCGGGACAGGGGGCATCGGGGAGCTGTTTTTT. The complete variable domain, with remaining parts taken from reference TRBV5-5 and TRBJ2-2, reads DAGVTQSPTHLIKTRGQQVTLRCSPISGHKSVSWYQQVLGQGPQFIFQYYEKEERGRGNFPDRFSARQFPNYSSELNVNALLLGDSALYLCASTTAGTGGIGELFFGEGSRLTVL.

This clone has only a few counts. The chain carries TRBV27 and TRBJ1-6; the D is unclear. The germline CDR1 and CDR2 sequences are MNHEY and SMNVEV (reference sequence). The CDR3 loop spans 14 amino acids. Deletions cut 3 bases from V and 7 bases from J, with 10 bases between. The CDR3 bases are TGTGCCAGCAGTTTCAGTTCCTTGAATTCACCCCTCCACTTT. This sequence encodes CASSFSSLNSPLHF.

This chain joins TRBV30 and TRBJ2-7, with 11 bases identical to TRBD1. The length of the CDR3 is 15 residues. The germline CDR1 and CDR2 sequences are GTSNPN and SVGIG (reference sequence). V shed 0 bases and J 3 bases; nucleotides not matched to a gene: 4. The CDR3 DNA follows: TGTGCCTGGAGTGTTGGGACAGGGGGTTTCTACGAGCAGTACTTC. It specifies CAWSVGTGGFYEQYF.

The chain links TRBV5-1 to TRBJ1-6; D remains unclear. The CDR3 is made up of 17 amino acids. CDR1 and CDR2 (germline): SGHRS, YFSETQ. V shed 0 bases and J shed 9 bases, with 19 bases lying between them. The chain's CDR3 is CASSLVLMGRLSSPLHF. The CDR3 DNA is TGCGCCAGCAGCTTGGTCCTTATGGGGAGACTCAGTTCACCCCTCCACTTT.

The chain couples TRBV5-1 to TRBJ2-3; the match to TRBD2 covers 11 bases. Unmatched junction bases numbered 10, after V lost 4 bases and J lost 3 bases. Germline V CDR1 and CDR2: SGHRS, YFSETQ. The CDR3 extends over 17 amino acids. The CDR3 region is CASSPRGLAGGTDTQYF. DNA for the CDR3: TGCGCCAGCAGCCCAAGAGGCCTAGCGGGAGGTACAGATACGCAGTATTTT.

Here the CDR3 reads CASSLDGTSGLETQYF. The CDR3 nucleotides read TGTGCCAGCAGCTTAGACGGGACTAGCGGTTTGGAGACCCAGTACTTC. V usage is TRBV11-3 and J usage is TRBJ2-5; 11 bases are shared with TRBD2. The germline CDR1 and CDR2 sequences are SGHNT and YENEEA. The trim removed 0 bases at V and 5 bases at J, leaving 5 bases unmatched. The CDR3 runs to 16 residues.

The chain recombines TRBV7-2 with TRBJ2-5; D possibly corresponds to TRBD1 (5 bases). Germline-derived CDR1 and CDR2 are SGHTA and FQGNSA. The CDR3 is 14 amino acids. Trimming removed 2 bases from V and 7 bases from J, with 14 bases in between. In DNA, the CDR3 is TGTGCCAGCAGCTTATGGACACCACTCAGGACCCAGTACTTC. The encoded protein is CASSLWTPLRTQYF.

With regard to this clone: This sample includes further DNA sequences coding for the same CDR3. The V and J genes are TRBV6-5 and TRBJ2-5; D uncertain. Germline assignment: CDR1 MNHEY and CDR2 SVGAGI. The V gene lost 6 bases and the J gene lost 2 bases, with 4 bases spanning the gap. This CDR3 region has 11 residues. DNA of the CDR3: TGTGCCAGCAGCCGGCAAGAGACCCAGTACTTC. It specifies CASSRQETQYF.

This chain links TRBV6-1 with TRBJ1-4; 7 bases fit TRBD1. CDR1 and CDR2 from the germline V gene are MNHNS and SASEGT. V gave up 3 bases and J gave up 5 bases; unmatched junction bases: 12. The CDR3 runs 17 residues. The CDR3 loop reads CASSDVRGIQGNEKLFF. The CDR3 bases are TGTGCCAGCAGTGACGTACGAGGGATACAGGGGAATGAAAAACTGTTTTTT.